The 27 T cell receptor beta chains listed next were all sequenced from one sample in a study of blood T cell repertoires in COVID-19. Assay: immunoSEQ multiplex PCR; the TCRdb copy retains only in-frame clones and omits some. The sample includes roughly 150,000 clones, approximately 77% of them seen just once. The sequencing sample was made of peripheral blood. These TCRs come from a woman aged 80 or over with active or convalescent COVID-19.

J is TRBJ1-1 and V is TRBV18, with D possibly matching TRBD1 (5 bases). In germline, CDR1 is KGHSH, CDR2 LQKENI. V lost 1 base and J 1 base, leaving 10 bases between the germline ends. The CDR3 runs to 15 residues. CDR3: CASSPRTQENTEAFF. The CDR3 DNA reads TGTGCCAGCTCACCACGGACACAAGAGAACACTGAAGCTTTCTTT.

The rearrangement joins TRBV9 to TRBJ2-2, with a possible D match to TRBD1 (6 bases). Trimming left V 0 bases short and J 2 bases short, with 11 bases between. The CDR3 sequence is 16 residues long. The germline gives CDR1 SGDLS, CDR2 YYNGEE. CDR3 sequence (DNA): TGTGCCAGCAGCGTAGCCCCCAGGGGAAACACCGGGGAGCTGTTTTTT. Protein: CASSVAPRGNTGELFF.

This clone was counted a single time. The CDR3 spells CASRLAEEETQYF. The CDR3 DNA reads TGTGCCAGCAGACTAGCGGAAGAAGAGACCCAGTACTTC. The rearrangement links TRBV27 to TRBJ2-5, with 8 bases aligning to TRBD2. The CDR3 has 13 residues. Per germline, CDR1 MNHEY and CDR2 SMNVEV (reference sequence). V was clipped by 6 bases and J by 3 bases; unmatched bases: 3.

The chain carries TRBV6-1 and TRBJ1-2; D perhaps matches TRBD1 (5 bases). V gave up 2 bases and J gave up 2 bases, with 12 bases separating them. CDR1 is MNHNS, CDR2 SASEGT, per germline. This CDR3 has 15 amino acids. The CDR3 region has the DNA TGTGCCAGCAGTGAAACAGGTGGCCGCAACTATGGCTACACCTTC. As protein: CASSETGGRNYGYTF.

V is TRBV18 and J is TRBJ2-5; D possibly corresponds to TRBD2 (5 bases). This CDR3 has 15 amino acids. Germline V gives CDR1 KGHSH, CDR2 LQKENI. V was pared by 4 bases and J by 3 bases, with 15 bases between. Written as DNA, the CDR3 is TGTGCCAGCTCACTCGCGGGCCTGGAGGAAGAGACCCAGTACTTC. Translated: CASSLAGLEEETQYF. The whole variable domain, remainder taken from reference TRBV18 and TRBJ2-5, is NAGVMQNPRHLVRRRGQEARLRCSPMKGHSHVYWYRQLPEEGLKFMVYLQKENIIDESGMPKERFSAEFPKEGPSILRIQQVVRGDSAAYFCASSLAGLEEETQYFGPGTRLLVL.

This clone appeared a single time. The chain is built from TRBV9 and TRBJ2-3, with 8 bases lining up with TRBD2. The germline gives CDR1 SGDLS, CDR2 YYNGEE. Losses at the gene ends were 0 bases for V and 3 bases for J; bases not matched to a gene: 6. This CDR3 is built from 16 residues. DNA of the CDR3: TGTGCCAGCAGCGTAGCCGCGGGAGGAGGTACAGATACGCAGTATTTT. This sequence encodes CASSVAAGGGTDTQYF.

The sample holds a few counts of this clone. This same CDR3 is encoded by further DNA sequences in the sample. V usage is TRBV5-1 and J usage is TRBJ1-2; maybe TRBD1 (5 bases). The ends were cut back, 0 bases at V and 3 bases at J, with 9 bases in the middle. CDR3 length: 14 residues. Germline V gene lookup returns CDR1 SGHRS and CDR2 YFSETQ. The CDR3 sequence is CASSLGQPDYGYTF. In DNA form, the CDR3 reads TGCGCCAGCAGCTTGGGACAGCCGGACTATGGCTACACCTTC.

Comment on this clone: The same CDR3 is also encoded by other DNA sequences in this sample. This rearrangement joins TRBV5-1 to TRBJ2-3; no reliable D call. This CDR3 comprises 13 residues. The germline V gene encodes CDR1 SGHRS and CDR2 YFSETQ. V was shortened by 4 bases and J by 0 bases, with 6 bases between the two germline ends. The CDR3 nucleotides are TGCGCCAGCAGCCTAATTAGCACAGATACGCAGTATTTT. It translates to CASSLISTDTQYF.

The CDR3 DNA follows: TGTGCCAGCAGCCGCCCGGGGAGCTCCTACGAGCAGTACTTC. This codes for CASSRPGSSYEQYF. The rearrangement uses TRBV27 and TRBJ2-7; TRBD2 is a possible D gene (5 bases). This CDR3 is built from 14 residues. Germline-derived CDR1 and CDR2 are MNHEY and SMNVEV (reference sequence). V gave up 6 bases and J gave up 0 bases, with 12 bases separating them.

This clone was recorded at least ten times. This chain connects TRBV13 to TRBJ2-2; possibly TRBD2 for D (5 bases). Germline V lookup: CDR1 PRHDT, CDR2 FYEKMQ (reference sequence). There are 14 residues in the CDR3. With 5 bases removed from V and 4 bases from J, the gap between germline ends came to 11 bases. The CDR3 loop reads CASSPSGVTGELFF. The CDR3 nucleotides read TGTGCCAGCAGCCCGAGCGGAGTCACCGGGGAGCTGTTTTTT.

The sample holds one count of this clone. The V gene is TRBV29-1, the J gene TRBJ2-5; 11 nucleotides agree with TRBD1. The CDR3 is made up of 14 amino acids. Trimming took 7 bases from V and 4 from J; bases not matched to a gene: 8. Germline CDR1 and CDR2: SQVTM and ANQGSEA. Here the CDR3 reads CSGTGGRSGETQYF. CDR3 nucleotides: TGCAGCGGGACAGGGGGCCGAAGTGGAGAGACCCAGTACTTC.

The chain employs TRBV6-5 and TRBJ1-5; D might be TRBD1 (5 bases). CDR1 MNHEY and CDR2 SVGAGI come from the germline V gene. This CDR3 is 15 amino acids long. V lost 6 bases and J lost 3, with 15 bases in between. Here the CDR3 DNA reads TGTGCCAGCAGACAGGCTCCCCTCTACAATCAGCCCCAGCATTTT. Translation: CASRQAPLYNQPQHF.

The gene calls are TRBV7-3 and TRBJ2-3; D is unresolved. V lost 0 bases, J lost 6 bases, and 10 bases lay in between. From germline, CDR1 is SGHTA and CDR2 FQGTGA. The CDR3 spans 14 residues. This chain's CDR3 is CASSLTANGDTQYF. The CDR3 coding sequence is TGTGCCAGCAGCTTAACAGCGAATGGGGATACGCAGTATTTT.

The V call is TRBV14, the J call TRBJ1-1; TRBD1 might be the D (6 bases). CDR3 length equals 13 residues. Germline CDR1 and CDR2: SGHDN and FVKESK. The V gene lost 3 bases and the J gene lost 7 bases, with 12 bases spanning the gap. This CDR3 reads CASSHWGQVEAFF. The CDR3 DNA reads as TGTGCCAGCAGCCACTGGGGGCAGGTTGAAGCTTTCTTT.

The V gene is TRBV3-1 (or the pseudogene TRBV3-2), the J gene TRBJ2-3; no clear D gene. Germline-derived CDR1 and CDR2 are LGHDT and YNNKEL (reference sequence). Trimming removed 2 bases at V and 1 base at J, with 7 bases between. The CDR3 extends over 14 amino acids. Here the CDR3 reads CASSQRHRTDTQYF. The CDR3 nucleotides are TGTGCCAGCAGCCAACGACACCGCACAGATACGCAGTATTTT.

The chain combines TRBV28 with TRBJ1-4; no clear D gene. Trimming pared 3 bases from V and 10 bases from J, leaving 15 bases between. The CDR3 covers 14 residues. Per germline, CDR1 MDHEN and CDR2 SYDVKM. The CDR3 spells CASSFGDRDGKLFF. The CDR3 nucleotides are TGTGCCAGCAGTTTTGGAGACCGAGATGGAAAACTGTTTTTT.

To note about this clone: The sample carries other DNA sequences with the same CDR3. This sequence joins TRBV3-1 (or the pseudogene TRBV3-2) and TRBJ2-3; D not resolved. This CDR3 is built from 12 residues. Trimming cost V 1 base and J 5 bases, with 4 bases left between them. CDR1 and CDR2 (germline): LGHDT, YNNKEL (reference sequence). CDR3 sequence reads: CASSQVRDTQYF. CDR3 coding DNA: TGTGCCAGCAGCCAAGTTCGAGATACGCAGTATTTT.

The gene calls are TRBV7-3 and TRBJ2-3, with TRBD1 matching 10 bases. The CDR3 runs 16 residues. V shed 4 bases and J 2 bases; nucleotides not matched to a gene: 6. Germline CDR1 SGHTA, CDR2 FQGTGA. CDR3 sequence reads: CASSYTGTGATDTQYF. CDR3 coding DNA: TGTGCCAGCAGCTATACCGGGACAGGGGCCACAGATACGCAGTATTTT. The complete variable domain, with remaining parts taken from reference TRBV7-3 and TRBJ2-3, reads GAGVSQTPSNKVTEKGKYVELRCDPISGHTALYWYRQSLGQGPEFLIYFQGTGAADDSGLPNDRFFAVRPEGSVSTLKIQRTERGDSAVYLCASSYTGTGATDTQYFGPGTRLTVL.

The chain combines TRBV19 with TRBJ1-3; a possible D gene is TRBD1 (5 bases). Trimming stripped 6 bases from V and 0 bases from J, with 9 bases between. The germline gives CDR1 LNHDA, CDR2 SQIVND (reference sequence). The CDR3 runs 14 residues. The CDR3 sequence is CASRQDTSGNTIYF. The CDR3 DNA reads TGTGCCAGTAGACAGGATACCTCTGGAAACACCATATATTTT.

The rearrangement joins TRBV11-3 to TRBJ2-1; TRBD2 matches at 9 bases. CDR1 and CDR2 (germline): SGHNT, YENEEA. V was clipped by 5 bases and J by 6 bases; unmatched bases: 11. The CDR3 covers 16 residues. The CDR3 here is CASSHAAGGPRNEQFF. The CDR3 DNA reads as TGTGCCAGCAGCCACGCGGCGGGAGGGCCCCGCAATGAGCAGTTCTTC. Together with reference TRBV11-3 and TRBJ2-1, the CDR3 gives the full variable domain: EAGVVQSPRYKIIEKKQPVAFWCNPISGHNTLYWYLQNLGQGPELLIRYENEEAVDDSQLPKDRFSAERLKGVDSTLKIQPAELGDSAVYLCASSHAAGGPRNEQFFGPGTRLTVL.

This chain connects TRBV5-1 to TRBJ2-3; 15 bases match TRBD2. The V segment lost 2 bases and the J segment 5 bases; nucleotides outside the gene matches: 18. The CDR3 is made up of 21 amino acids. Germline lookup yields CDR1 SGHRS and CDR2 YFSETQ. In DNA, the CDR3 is TGCGCCAGCAGCTTTTCGCCCCGAGGACTAGCGGGAGGGCGGGAAAAAGATACGCAGTATTTT. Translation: CASSFSPRGLAGGREKDTQYF.

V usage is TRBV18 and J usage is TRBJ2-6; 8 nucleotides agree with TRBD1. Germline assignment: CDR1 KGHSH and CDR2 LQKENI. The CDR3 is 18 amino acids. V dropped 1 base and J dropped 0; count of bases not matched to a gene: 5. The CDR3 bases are TGTGCCAGCTCACCACGGACAGGGATCCGCTCTGGGGCCAACGTCCTGACTTTC. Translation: CASSPRTGIRSGANVLTF.

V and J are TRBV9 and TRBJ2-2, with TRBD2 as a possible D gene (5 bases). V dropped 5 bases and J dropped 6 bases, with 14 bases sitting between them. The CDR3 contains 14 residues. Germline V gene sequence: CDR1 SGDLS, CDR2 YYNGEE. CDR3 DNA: TGTGCCAGCAGTTCAACACGGGAAGCCGGGGAGCTGTTTTTT. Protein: CASSSTREAGELFF.

The CDR3 DNA sequence: TGTGCCAGCAGGCGGACATTGAACACCGGGGAGCTGTTTTTT. This translates into CASRRTLNTGELFF. The gene calls are TRBV2 and TRBJ2-2, with D possibly being TRBD1 (5 bases). V lost 6 bases and J lost 1, with 9 bases in between. The germline gives CDR1 SNHLY, CDR2 FYNNEI. CDR3 length: 14 residues.

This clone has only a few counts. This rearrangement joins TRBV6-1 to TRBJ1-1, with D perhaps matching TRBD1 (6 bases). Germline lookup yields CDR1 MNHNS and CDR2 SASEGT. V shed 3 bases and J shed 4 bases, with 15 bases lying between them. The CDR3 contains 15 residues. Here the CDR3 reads CASSDLQGGGTEAFF. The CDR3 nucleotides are TGTGCCAGCAGTGACCTACAGGGTGGTGGCACTGAAGCTTTCTTT.

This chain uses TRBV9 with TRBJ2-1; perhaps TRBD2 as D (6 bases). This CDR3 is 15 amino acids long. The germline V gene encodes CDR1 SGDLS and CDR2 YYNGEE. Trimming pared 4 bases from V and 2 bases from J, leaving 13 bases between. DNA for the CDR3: TGTGCCAGCAGCTGGGCGGGAAGTACCTACAATGAGCAGTTCTTC. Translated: CASSWAGSTYNEQFF.

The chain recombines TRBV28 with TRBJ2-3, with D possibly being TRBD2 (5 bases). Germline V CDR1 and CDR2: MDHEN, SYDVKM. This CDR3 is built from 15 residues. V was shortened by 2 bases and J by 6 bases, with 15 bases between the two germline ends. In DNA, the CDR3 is TGTGCCAGCAGTTTACCCGGGATTTATGGGGATACGCAGTATTTT. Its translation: CASSLPGIYGDTQYF.